Listed below are T cell receptor beta chains from one sample, sequenced in a study of T-cell memory formation after mild COVID-19. MiXCR, run by TCRdb on the 5' RACE reads, gives a single entry per CDR3 protein. The sample lists 350,000 to 500,000 distinct CDR3 sequences; 15% to 20% were seen once. The material sequenced was PBMCs or a T cell subset sorted from them (not recorded which). All receptors derive from a man aged 18 to 29 who had mild COVID-19 (a few samples of this study predate the infection). Cell type and time point are not known. The CDR3 runs from the conserved cysteine through the conserved F or W. A D gene is named only where the DNA matches it firmly. Size values are once, few and many counts, or a class for expanded clones, and some rows have none.

J: TRBJ1-1; size: .; V: TRBV30; D: .; CDR3: CAWTRTTGTTEAFF; DNA: TGTGCCTGGACACGGACAACAGGTACCACTGAAGCTTTCTTT
J: TRBJ2-5; size: few; V: TRBV7-3; D: TRBD1; CDR3: CASSLRDRGQTQYF; DNA: TGTGCCAGCAGCTTAAGGGACAGGGGTCAGACCCAGTACTTC
J: TRBJ2-1; size: few; V: TRBV11-2; D: .; CDR3: CASSSFKQGNEQFF; DNA: TGTGCCAGCAGCTCCTTCAAACAGGGCAATGAGCAGTTCTTC
J: TRBJ1-6; size: many; V: TRBV5-7; D: .; CDR3: CASSLDRNNSPLHF; DNA: TGTGCCAGCAGCCTCGACAGGAATAATTCACCCCTCCACTTT
J: TRBJ2-3; size: few; V: TRBV20-1; D: .; CDR3: CSATDPGPLILTDTQYF; DNA: TGCAGTGCTACTGACCCGGGACCCCTAATTCTAACAGATACGCAGTATTTT
J: TRBJ2-7; size: .; V: TRBV20-1; D: .; CDR3: CSARGWTEDYEQYF; DNA: TGCAGTGCTAGGGGTTGGACAGAAGACTACGAGCAGTACTTC
J: TRBJ1-2; size: .; V: TRBV6-2/TRBV6-3; D: TRBD1; CDR3: CATSDREIYGYTF; DNA: TGTGCCACCTCCGACAGGGAAATCTATGGCTACACCTTC
J: TRBJ1-4; size: many; V: TRBV7-8; D: .; CDR3: CASSLSWGNEKLFF; DNA: TGTGCCAGCAGCTTATCGTGGGGGAATGAAAAACTGTTTTTT
J: TRBJ1-5; size: .; V: TRBV27; D: .; CDR3: CASSLTTGGQPQHF; DNA: TGTGCCAGCAGTTTAACGACAGGCGGTCAGCCCCAGCATTTT
J: TRBJ1-1; size: few; V: TRBV6-2/TRBV6-3; D: .; CDR3: CASARGGTEAFF; DNA: TGTGCCAGCGCCAGGGGAGGGACTGAAGCTTTCTTT
J: TRBJ2-6; size: .; V: TRBV6-6; D: .; CDR3: CASTSTTSGANVLTF; DNA: TGTGCCAGCACTTCCACGACGTCTGGGGCCAACGTCCTGACTTTC
J: TRBJ1-2; size: once; V: TRBV6-6; D: .; CDR3: CASSYIGGNYGYTF; DNA: TGTGCCAGCAGTTACATTGGAGGGAACTATGGCTACACCTTC
J: TRBJ1-1; size: few; V: TRBV5-1; D: .; CDR3: CASSFLKQNTEAFF; DNA: TGCGCCAGCAGCTTCCTGAAGCAGAACACTGAAGCTTTCTTT
J: TRBJ2-5; size: few; V: TRBV11-2; D: .; CDR3: CASSLDRAALSETQYF; DNA: TGTGCCAGCAGCTTAGATCGGGCAGCCCTTTCGGAGACCCAGTACTTC
J: TRBJ2-3; size: few; V: TRBV10-3; D: .; CDR3: CAISESSKRGTDTQYF; DNA: TGTGCCATCAGTGAGTCGTCCAAAAGGGGCACAGATACGCAGTATTTT
J: TRBJ2-7; size: few; V: TRBV6-5; D: .; CDR3: CASSYSASGAYEQYF; DNA: TGTGCCAGCAGTTACTCGGCGTCAGGAGCCTACGAGCAGTACTTC
J: TRBJ2-3; size: few; V: TRBV20-1; D: .; CDR3: CSASIQILSTDTQYF; DNA: TGCAGTGCTAGCATCCAGATCCTTAGCACAGATACGCAGTATTTT
J: TRBJ1-6; size: few; V: TRBV9; D: .; CDR3: CASSVKGESYNSPLHF; DNA: TGTGCCAGCAGCGTGAAGGGGGAATCCTATAATTCACCCCTCCACTTT
J: TRBJ2-6; size: few; V: TRBV7-9; D: .; CDR3: CASSPHRGATGANVLTF; DNA: TGTGCCAGCAGCCCCCACCGGGGGGCGACTGGGGCCAACGTCCTGACTTTC
J: TRBJ2-1; size: .; V: TRBV25-1; D: .; CDR3: CASSLQGSSEQFF; DNA: TGTGCCAGCAGCCTACAGGGATCGTCTGAGCAGTTCTTC